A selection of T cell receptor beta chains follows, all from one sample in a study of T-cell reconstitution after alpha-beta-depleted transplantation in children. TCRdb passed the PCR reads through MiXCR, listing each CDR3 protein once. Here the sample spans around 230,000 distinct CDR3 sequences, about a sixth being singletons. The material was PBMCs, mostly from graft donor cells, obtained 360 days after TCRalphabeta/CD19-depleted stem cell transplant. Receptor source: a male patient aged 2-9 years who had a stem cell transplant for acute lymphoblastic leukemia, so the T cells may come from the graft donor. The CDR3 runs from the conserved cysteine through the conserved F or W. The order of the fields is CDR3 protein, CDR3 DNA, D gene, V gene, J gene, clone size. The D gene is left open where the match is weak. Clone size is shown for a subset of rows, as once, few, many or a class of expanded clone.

CDR3aa: CASSHGTDTQYF
CDR3nt: TGTGCCAGCAGCCATGGGACAGATACGCAGTATTTT
d_gene: .
v_gene: TRBV4-2
j_gene: TRBJ2-3
abundance: few

CDR3aa: CASSGKREPSTDTQYF
CDR3nt: TGTGCCAGCAGCGGCAAGCGGGAGCCTAGCACAGATACGCAGTATTTT
d_gene: TRBD2
v_gene: TRBV2
j_gene: TRBJ2-3
abundance: .

CDR3aa: CASTLAGLGETQYF
CDR3nt: TGTGCCAGCACCCTAGCGGGGTTGGGGGAGACCCAGTACTTC
d_gene: TRBD2
v_gene: TRBV7-2
j_gene: TRBJ2-5
abundance: few

CDR3aa: CSAPFGGLNYGYTF
CDR3nt: TGCAGCGCCCCATTCGGGGGTTTGAACTATGGCTACACCTTC
d_gene: .
v_gene: TRBV29-1
j_gene: TRBJ1-2
abundance: .

CDR3aa: CASSPGTQAKNIQYF
CDR3nt: TGTGCCAGCAGTCCGGGAACGCAAGCCAAAAACATTCAGTACTTC
d_gene: .
v_gene: TRBV28
j_gene: TRBJ2-4
abundance: .

CDR3aa: CASSQGTAGGMTQHF
CDR3nt: TGTGCCAGCAGCCAAGGGACGGCAGGGGGGATGACCCAGCATTTT
d_gene: TRBD1
v_gene: TRBV4-2
j_gene: TRBJ1-5
abundance: .

CDR3aa: CASSPYWSIGADTQYF
CDR3nt: TGTGCCAGCAGCCCTTACTGGTCGATCGGGGCAGATACGCAGTATTTT
d_gene: .
v_gene: TRBV3-1
j_gene: TRBJ2-3
abundance: many

CDR3aa: CSVVLRGRDTEAFF
CDR3nt: TGCAGCGTTGTCCTTAGGGGGCGGGACACTGAAGCTTTCTTT
d_gene: TRBD1
v_gene: TRBV29-1
j_gene: TRBJ1-1
abundance: few

CDR3aa: CASRKDRDREKLFF
CDR3nt: TGTGCCAGCAGGAAGGACAGGGACCGGGAAAAACTGTTTTTT
d_gene: TRBD1
v_gene: TRBV12-3/TRBV12-4
j_gene: TRBJ1-4
abundance: many

CDR3aa: CASSPGLAGKAGELFF
CDR3nt: TGCGCCAGCAGCCCCGGACTAGCGGGGAAGGCCGGGGAGCTGTTTTTT
d_gene: TRBD2
v_gene: TRBV5-1
j_gene: TRBJ2-2
abundance: few

CDR3aa: CASSAGQGSHEQYF
CDR3nt: TGTGCCAGCAGTGCGGGACAGGGGTCCCACGAGCAGTACTTC
d_gene: TRBD1
v_gene: TRBV12-3/TRBV12-4
j_gene: TRBJ2-7
abundance: .

CDR3aa: CASSPAPSENSPLHF
CDR3nt: TGCGCCAGCAGCCCCGCGCCCTCAGAGAATTCACCCCTCCACTTT
d_gene: .
v_gene: TRBV5-1
j_gene: TRBJ1-6
abundance: .

CDR3aa: CASSLRTGFYEQYF
CDR3nt: TGTGCCAGCAGCCTCCGGACAGGTTTCTACGAGCAGTACTTC
d_gene: TRBD1
v_gene: TRBV7-9
j_gene: TRBJ2-7
abundance: .

CDR3aa: CATSRGGEDTQYF
CDR3nt: TGTGCCACCAGCAGAGGGGGGGAAGATACGCAGTATTTT
d_gene: .
v_gene: TRBV15
j_gene: TRBJ2-3
abundance: .

CDR3aa: CASSHGSEGTNTEAFF
CDR3nt: TGCGCCAGCAGCCATGGGTCTGAGGGCACGAACACTGAAGCTTTCTTT
d_gene: .
v_gene: TRBV5-1
j_gene: TRBJ1-1
abundance: many

CDR3aa: CATAKGPTPELFF
CDR3nt: TGTGCCACAGCAAAGGGTCCCACCCCTGAACTGTTTTTT
d_gene: .
v_gene: TRBV2
j_gene: TRBJ1-4
abundance: .

CDR3aa: CASSETVGNQPQHF
CDR3nt: TGTGCCAGCAGCGAGACAGTTGGAAATCAGCCCCAGCATTTT
d_gene: .
v_gene: TRBV6-1
j_gene: TRBJ1-5
abundance: .

CDR3aa: CASSPRRGLQETQYF
CDR3nt: TGTGCCAGCAGCCCCAGGAGGGGACTGCAAGAGACCCAGTACTTC
d_gene: .
v_gene: TRBV7-9
j_gene: TRBJ2-5
abundance: .

CDR3aa: CSAREGYTIYF
CDR3nt: TGCAGTGCTAGAGAGGGGTACACCATATATTTT
d_gene: .
v_gene: TRBV20-1
j_gene: TRBJ1-3
abundance: few

CDR3aa: CASSAVASYNEQFF
CDR3nt: TGTGCCAGCAGCGCTGTGGCATCGTACAATGAGCAGTTCTTC
d_gene: .
v_gene: TRBV9
j_gene: TRBJ2-1
abundance: few

CDR3aa: CASFGPPFYGYTF
CDR3nt: TGCGCCAGCTTCGGACCGCCCTTTTATGGCTACACCTTC
d_gene: .
v_gene: TRBV5-1
j_gene: TRBJ1-2
abundance: few

CDR3aa: CASSLDTSDIGAKLFF
CDR3nt: TGTGCCAGCAGTTTAGACACAAGCGATATCGGGGCTAAACTGTTTTTT
d_gene: .
v_gene: TRBV28
j_gene: TRBJ1-4
abundance: .

CDR3aa: CASSLADRRTYEQYF
CDR3nt: TGTGCCAGCAGCTTAGCCGACAGACGGACCTACGAGCAGTACTTC
d_gene: .
v_gene: TRBV7-9
j_gene: TRBJ2-7
abundance: few

CDR3aa: CASSSEGQRGNTIYF
CDR3nt: TGTGCCAGCAGTTCCGAGGGACAGAGAGGAAACACCATATATTTT
d_gene: TRBD1
v_gene: TRBV28
j_gene: TRBJ1-3
abundance: .

CDR3aa: CASQGGEMQPQHF
CDR3nt: TGTGCCTCACAGGGTGGGGAGATGCAGCCCCAGCATTTT
d_gene: .
v_gene: TRBV10-3
j_gene: TRBJ1-5
abundance: .

CDR3aa: CSATPGENSPLHF
CDR3nt: TGCAGTGCTACGCCTGGGGAGAATTCACCCCTCCACTTT
d_gene: .
v_gene: TRBV20-1
j_gene: TRBJ1-6
abundance: few

CDR3aa: CASSLGLAGHYNEQFF
CDR3nt: TGTGCCAGCAGTTTAGGGCTAGCGGGGCACTACAATGAGCAGTTCTTC
d_gene: TRBD2
v_gene: TRBV12-3/TRBV12-4
j_gene: TRBJ2-1
abundance: many

CDR3aa: CSVEDFLPGPENIQYF
CDR3nt: TGCAGCGTTGAAGATTTCCTCCCCGGGCCAGAAAACATTCAGTACTTC
d_gene: .
v_gene: TRBV29-1
j_gene: TRBJ2-4
abundance: .

CDR3aa: CASSPGPGRHLEAFF
CDR3nt: TGTGCCAGCAGCCCAGGGCCCGGACGGCACCTTGAAGCTTTCTTT
d_gene: .
v_gene: TRBV11-3
j_gene: TRBJ1-1
abundance: .

CDR3aa: CASSIMMGEYEQYF
CDR3nt: TGTGCCAGTAGTATCATGATGGGGGAGTACGAGCAGTACTTC
d_gene: .
v_gene: TRBV19
j_gene: TRBJ2-7
abundance: .

CDR3aa: CAWSVEGITEAFF
CDR3nt: TGTGCCTGGAGTGTAGAAGGGATCACTGAAGCTTTCTTT
d_gene: .
v_gene: TRBV30
j_gene: TRBJ1-1
abundance: few